The clone carrying this T cell receptor (beta chain) appeared a few times. Its specificity is not known. An end of the junction does not agree with germline; a read error may underlie this. The entry originates in a study of response to subunit inactivated influenza vaccine. Study-level points and caveats: The authors suggested that few new T cells are recruited per seasonal influenza vaccination.

TCRdb re-derived calls from the RT-PCR reads in MiXCR, one entry per CDR3 protein. The repertoire holds some 500,000 distinct CDR3 sequences, with around 25% as singletons. CDR3 length: 15 amino acids. Germline CDR1 and CDR2: SGHVS and FQNEAQ. The material was CD4+ T cells sorted from PBMCs, obtained 5 days after vaccination. The chain is built from TRBV7-8 and TRBJ2-5; D perhaps matches TRBD1 (5 bases). This TCR was recovered from a man between 50 and 59 years old who received an inactivated influenza vaccine. CDR3 nucleotides: TGTGCCAGCATCTTACAGGCGCGCCAGCAAGAGACCCAGTACTTC. It specifies CASILQARQQETQYF.